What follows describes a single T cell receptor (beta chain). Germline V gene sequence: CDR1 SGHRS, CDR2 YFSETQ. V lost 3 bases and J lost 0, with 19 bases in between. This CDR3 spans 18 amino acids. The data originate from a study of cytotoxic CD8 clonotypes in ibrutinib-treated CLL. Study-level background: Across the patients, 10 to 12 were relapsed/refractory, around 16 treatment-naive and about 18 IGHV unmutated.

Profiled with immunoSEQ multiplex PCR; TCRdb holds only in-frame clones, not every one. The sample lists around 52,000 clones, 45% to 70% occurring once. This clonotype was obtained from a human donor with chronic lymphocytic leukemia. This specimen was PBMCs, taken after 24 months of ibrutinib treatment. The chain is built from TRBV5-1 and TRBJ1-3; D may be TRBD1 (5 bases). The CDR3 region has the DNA TGCGCCAGCAGCTCCCAAGGGGACCCAGGACGCTCTGGAAACACCATATATTTT. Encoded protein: CASSSQGDPGRSGNTIYF.